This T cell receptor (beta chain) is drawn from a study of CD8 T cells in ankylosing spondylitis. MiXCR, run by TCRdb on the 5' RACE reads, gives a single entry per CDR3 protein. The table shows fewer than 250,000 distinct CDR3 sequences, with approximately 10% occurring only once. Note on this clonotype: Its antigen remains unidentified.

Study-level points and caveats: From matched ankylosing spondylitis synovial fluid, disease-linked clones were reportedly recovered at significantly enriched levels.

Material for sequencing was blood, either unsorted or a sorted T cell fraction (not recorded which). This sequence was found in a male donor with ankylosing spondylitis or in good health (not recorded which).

CDR3: CASSMTELAFF. The CDR3 DNA reads TGTGCCAGTAGTATGACAGAACTTGCTTTCTTT. The chain joins TRBV19 to TRBJ1-1, with D perhaps TRBD1 (5 bases). Germline CDR1 and CDR2: LNHDA and SQIVND (reference sequence). The CDR3 has 11 amino acids. V lost 3 bases to trimming and J lost 11 bases, with 10 bases between them.